This T cell receptor beta chain was captured in a study of OX40 agonist ivuxolimab in advanced cancers. For context, the study as a whole: Ivuxolimab, which targeted the costimulatory receptor OX40 (CD134), was an agonistic, fully human IgG2 monoclonal antibody. Intravenous ivuxolimab was administered to patients every 2 weeks at six dose levels: 0.01, 0.1, 0.3, 1.5, 3 and 10 mg/kg. Of the approximately 50 dose-escalation patients, hepatocellular carcinoma was present in about 19, melanoma in approximately 15, renal cell carcinoma in 9 and head and neck cancer in 9. In the dose-escalation cohort, 75% to 90% of patients were male, and the mean age was roughly 60 years with a range of about 23 to 79. Patients were allowed to have had prior anti-PD-1, anti-PD-L1 or anti-CTLA-4 therapy, and 40% of the dose-escalation patients had been treated with checkpoint inhibitors. Partial responses were achieved by three dose-escalation patients, of whom one had hepatocellular carcinoma and two had cutaneous melanoma. Peripheral TCRbeta sequencing aimed to test whether ivuxolimab altered TCR sequence diversity and caused clonal T-cell expansion. The monotherapy dose-escalation portion (N of about 52 patients) of the phase I ivuxolimab trial is reported in the paper. Beyond this particular receptor, the publication reports: After ivuxolimab, CD8+ T cells had more expanded clones than CD4+ T cells on average. Low levels of normalized T-cell clonal expansion were also seen in some patients who did not respond. Partial responders in the 0.1-3.0 mg/kg groups had among the lowest normalized peripheral clonal expansion, especially among CD8+ T cells. At doses from 0.1 to 3.0 mg/kg, clonal expansion was seen in both CD4+ and CD8+ blood T cells between baseline and week 6. The antigen specificity of the peripheral T cells that underwent clonal expansion was not determined.

This clone was detected once. Its specific antigen is unknown. Per-base quality was not reported, and no clone a single base away is much larger than it. Patients with autoimmune disease history or receiving systemic immunosuppression were excluded from the trial. In every dose cohort, peripheral blood was drawn for TCR sequencing at baseline, cycle 4 day 1, and cycle 7 day 1. The samples were taken from a phase I, first-in-human, multicenter, open-label dose-escalation trial of ivuxolimab. Adults with locally advanced or metastatic melanoma, renal cell, hepatocellular, or head and neck squamous cell carcinoma were enrolled in the trial. Before TCR sequencing, CD4+ T cells and CD8+ T cells from peripheral blood were sorted into separate populations. For sequencing of the TCRbeta CDR3 region, genomic DNA was extracted from the sorted cells. The immunoSEQ Assay was used for sequencing of TCRbeta CDR3 regions. Not all clones reach the TCRdb copy of this immuneACCESS table, which keeps in-frame sequences only. Checked studies attribute under half of the gap to unresolved V genes and leave the rest unexplained. The sample table contains roughly 61,000 clones; only one count was recorded for around 88% of them. The top ten clones comprise under 0.8% of the sample.

This sequence was found in an adult with an advanced solid tumor such as melanoma, head and neck, liver or kidney cancer. The starting material was CD4+ or CD8+ T cells sorted from blood, obtained in a trial of the OX40 agonist ivuxolimab.

The CDR3: CAWSERGGRNEQFF. The sequenced DNA: TGTGCCTGGAGTGAACGGGGGGGCCGCAATGAGCAGTTCTTC. The V and J genes are TRBV30 and TRBJ2-1, with TRBD2 identical over 8 junction bases. Looking up the germline V gene (reference sequence) yields CDR1 GTSNPN and CDR2 SVGIG. The CDR3 covers 14 residues, taking in both the cysteine and the phenylalanine. Only CDR3 DNA is held: 42 bases, read in frame from base 1. V loses 1 base at its end and J loses 6 bases; junction bases beyond the gene matches: 5.